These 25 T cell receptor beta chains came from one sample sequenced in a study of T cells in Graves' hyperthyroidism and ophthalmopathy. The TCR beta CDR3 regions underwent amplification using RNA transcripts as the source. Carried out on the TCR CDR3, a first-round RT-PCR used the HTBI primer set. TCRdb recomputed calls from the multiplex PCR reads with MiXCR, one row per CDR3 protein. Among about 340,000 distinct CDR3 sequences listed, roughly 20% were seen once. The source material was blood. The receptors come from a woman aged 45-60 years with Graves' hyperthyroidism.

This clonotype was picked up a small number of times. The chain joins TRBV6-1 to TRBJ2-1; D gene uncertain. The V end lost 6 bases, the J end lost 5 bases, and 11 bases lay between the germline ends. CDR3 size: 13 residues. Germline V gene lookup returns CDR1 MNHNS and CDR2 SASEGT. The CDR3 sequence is CASSPSDNNEQFF. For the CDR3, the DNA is TGTGCCAGCAGCCCCTCTGATAACAATGAGCAGTTCTTC.

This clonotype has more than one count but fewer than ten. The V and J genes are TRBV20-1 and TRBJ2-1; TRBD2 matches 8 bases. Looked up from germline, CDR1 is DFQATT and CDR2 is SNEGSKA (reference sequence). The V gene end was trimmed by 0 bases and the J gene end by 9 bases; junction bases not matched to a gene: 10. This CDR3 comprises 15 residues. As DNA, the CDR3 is TGCAGTGCTAGAGATCCCAGGAGCGGGGGAGGTGAGCAGTTCTTC. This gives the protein CSARDPRSGGGEQFF.

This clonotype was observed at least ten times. CDR3 coding DNA: TGTGCCAGCAGTGTTGTCCTTAGGGCGGAGAATGAGCAGTTCTTC. Translating gives CASSVVLRAENEQFF. The genes are TRBV6-1 and TRBJ2-1; D is unresolved. Germline V gene sequence: CDR1 MNHNS, CDR2 SASEGT. The CDR3 has 15 residues. Trimming stripped 4 bases from V and 7 bases from J, with 17 bases between.

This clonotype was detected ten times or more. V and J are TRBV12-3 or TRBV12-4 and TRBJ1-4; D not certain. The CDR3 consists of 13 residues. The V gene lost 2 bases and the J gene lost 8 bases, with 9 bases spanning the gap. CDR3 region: CASSLQEGEKLFF. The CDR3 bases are TGTGCCAGCAGTTTACAGGAGGGCGAAAAACTGTTTTTT.

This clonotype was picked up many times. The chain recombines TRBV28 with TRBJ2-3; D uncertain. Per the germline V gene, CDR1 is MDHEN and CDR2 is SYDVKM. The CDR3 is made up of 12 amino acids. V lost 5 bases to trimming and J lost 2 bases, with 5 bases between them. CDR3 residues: CASSTVTDTQYF. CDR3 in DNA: TGTGCCAGCAGTACAGTCACAGATACGCAGTATTTT.

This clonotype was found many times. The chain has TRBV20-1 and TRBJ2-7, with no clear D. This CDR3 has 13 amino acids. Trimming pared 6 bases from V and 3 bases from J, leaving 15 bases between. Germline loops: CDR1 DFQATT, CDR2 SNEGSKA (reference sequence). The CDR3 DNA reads TGCAGTGCAAACGGGCCGGCCAACTACGAGCAGTACTTC. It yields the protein CSANGPANYEQYF.

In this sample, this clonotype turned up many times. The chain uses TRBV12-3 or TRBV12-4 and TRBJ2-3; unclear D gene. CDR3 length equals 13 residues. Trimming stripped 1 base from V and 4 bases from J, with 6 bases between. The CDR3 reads CASSLVGSDTQYF. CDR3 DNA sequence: TGTGCCAGCAGTTTAGTGGGGTCAGATACGCAGTATTTT.

The chain's CDR3 is CASSPDGSYGYTF. The CDR3 nucleotides are TGTGCCAGCAGCCCCGACGGCAGCTATGGCTACACCTTC. The V gene is TRBV7-2, the J gene TRBJ1-2; D is unresolved. Per the germline V gene, CDR1 is SGHTA and CDR2 is FQGNSA. The CDR3 covers 13 residues. The V and J ends lost 5 bases and 4 bases respectively, with 11 bases between them.

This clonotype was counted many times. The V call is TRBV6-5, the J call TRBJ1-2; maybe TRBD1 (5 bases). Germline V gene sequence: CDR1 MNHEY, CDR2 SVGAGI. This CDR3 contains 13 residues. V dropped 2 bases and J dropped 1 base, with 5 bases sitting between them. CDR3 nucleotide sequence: TGTGCCAGCAGTTACCAGGGTAACTATGGCTACACCTTC. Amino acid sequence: CASSYQGNYGYTF.

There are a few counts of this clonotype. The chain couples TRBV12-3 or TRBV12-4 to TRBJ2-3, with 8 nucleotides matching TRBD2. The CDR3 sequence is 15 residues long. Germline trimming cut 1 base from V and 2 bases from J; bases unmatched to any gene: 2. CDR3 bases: TGTGCCAGCAGTTTAGGACTAGCGCTCACAGATACGCAGTATTTT. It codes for CASSLGLALTDTQYF.

CDR3 in DNA: TGTGCCAGCAGTTATCAATCCTCGGACGGTTTTAACTATGGCTACACCTTC. It encodes CASSYQSSDGFNYGYTF. J is TRBJ1-2 and V is TRBV6-5; D is uncertain. V was pared by 3 bases and J by 1 base, with 18 bases between. The CDR3 is made up of 17 amino acids. Germline lookup yields CDR1 MNHEY and CDR2 SVGAGI.

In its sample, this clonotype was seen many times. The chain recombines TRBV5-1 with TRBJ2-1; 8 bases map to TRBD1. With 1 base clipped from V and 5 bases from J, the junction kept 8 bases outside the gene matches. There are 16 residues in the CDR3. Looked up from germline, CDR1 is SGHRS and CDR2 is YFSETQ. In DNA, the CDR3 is TGCGCCAGCAGCTTGTACGCAGGGGGCCTTAACAATGAGCAGTTCTTC. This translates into CASSLYAGGLNNEQFF.

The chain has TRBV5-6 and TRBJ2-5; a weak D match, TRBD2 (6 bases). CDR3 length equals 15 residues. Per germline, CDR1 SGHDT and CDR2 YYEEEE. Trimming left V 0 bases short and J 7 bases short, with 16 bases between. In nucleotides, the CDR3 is TGTGCCAGCAGCTTGGGACGAGGGCTGGGGGGGACCCAGTACTTC. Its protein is CASSLGRGLGGTQYF.

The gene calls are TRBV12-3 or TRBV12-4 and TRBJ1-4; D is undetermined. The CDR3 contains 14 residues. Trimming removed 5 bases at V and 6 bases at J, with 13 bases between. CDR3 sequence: CASSPTRAHEKLFF. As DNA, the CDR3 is TGTGCCAGCAGTCCCACGAGGGCGCATGAAAAACTGTTTTTT.

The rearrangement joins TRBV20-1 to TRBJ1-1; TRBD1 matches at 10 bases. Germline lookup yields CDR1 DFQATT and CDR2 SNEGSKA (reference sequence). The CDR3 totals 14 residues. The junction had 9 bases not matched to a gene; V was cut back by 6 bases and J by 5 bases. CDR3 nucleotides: TGCAGTGCAAACCCGGACAGGGGGTTTACTGAAGCTTTCTTT. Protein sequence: CSANPDRGFTEAFF.

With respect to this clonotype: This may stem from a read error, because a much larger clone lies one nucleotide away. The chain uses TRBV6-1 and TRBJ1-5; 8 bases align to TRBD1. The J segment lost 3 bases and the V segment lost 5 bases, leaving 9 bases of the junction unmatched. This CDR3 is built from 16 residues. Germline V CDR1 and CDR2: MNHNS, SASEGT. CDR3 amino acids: CASSQTGAGLNQPQHF. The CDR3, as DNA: TGTGCCAGCAGTCAGACAGGGGCAGGGCTCAATCAGCCCCAGCATTTT.

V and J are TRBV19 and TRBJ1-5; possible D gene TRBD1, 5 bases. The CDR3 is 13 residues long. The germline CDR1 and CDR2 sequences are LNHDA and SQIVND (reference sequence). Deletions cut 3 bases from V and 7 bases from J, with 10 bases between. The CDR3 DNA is TGTGCCAGTAGTATGGGGGTTTGGCAGCCCCAGCATTTT. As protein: CASSMGVWQPQHF.

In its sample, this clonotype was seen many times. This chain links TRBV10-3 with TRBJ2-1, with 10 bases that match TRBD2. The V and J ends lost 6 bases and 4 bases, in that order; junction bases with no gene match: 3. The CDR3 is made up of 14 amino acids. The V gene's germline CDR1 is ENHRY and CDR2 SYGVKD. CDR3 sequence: CAISGLADYNEQFF. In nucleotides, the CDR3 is TGTGCCATCAGCGGACTAGCGGATTACAATGAGCAGTTCTTC.

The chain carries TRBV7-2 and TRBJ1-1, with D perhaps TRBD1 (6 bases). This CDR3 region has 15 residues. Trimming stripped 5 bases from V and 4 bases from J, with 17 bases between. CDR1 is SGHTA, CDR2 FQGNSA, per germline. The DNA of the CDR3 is TGTGCCAGCAGCCAGCAAGGAGACAGGACCACTGAAGCTTTCTTT. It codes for CASSQQGDRTTEAFF.

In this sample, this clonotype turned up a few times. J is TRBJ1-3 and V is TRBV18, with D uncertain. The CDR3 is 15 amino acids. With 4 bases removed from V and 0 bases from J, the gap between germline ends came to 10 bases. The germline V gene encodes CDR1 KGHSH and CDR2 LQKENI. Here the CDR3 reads CASSLERASGNTIYF. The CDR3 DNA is TGTGCCAGCTCACTGGAGAGAGCCTCTGGAAACACCATATATTTT.

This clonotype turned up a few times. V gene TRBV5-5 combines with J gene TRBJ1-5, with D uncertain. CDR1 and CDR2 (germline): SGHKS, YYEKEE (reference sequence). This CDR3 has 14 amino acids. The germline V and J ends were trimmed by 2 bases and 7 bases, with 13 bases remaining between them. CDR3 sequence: CASSFGEFNQPQHF. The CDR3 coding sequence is TGTGCCAGCAGCTTCGGGGAATTCAACCAGCCCCAGCATTTT.

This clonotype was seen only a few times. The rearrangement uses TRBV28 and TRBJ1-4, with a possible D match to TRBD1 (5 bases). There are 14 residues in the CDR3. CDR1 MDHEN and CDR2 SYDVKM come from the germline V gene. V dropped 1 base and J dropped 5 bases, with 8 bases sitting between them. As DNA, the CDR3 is TGTGCCAGCAGTTTATTTGGGGGGAATGAAAAACTGTTTTTT. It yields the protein CASSLFGGNEKLFF.

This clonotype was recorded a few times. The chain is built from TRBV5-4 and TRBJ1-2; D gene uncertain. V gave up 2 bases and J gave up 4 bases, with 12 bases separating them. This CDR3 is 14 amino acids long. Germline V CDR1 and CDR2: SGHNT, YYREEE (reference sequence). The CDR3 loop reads CASSLPGLVYGYTF. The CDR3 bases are TGTGCCAGCAGCTTACCGGGGTTAGTCTATGGCTACACCTTC.

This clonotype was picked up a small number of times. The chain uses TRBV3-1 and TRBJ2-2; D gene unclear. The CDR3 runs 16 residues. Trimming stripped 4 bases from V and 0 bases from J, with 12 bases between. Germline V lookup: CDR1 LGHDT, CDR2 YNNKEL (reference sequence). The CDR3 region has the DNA TGTGCCAGCAGCCCTCGGGTGGGATCGAACACCGGGGAGCTGTTTTTT. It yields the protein CASSPRVGSNTGELFF.

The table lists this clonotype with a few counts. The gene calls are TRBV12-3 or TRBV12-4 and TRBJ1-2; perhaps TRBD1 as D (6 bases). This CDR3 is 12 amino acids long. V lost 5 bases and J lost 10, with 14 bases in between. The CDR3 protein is CASSLLGGHYTF. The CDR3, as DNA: TGTGCCAGCAGTCTCCTGGGGGGCCACTACACCTTC.